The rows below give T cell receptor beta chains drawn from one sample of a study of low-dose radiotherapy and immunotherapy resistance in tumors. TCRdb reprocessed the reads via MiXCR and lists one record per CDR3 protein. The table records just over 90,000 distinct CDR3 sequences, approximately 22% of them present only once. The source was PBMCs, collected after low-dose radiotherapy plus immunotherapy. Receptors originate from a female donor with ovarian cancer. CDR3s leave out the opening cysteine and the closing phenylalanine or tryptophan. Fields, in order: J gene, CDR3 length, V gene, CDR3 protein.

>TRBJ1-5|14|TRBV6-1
ASSEAAQGARQPQH
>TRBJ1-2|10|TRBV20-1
SAPRRGGGYT
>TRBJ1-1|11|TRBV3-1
ASSQLRDGEAF
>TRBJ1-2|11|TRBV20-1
SARAGGAVGYT
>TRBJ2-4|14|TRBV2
ASSEDGGAIKNIQY
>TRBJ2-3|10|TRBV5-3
ASSPARGTQY
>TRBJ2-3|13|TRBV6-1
ASSEPSSSTDTQY
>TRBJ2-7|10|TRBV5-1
ASSFLGDEQY
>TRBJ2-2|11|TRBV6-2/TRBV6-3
ASRGFTHGELF
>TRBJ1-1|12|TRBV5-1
ASSPGQENTEAF
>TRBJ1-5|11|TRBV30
AWSPDRNQPQH
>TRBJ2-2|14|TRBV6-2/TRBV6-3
ASIPGTPVNTGELF
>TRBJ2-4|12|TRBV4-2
ASSQGTSGTIQY
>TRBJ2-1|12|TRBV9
ASSVGRGRNEQF
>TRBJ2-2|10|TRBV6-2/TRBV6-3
ASSDQGAWLF
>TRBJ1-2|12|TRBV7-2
ASSPSGQGEGYT
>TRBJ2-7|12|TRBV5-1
ASPSRTTSYEQY
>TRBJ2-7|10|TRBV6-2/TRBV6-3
ASRTGIREQY
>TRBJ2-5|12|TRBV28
ASSLRVRKETQY
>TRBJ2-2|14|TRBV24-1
ATSDPRQNTGELFF
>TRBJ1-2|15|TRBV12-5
ASGSIISGTLNYGYT
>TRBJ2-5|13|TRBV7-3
ASSLTGALRETQY
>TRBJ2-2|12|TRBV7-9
ASSPRTGFGELF
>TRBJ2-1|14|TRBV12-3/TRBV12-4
ASSLSGILFYNEQF
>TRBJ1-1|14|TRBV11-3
ASSEQGWGMNTEAF
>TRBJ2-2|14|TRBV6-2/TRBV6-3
ASRLGLKNTGELFF
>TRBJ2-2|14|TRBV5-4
ASRSSGAINTGELF
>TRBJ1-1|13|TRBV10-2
ASSIGQGRGTEAF
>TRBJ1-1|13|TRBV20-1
SVITPGTVNTEAF